These T cell receptor beta chains were read from a single sample in a study of CD8 T cells in Susac syndrome. Each CDR3 protein is one row after TCRdb ran MiXCR on the immunoSEQ multiplex PCR reads. The table lists some 260,000 distinct CDR3 sequences, 93% of them singletons. The sequenced sample consisted of CD4+ T cells from PBMCs. The receptors shown here come from a human donor with multiple sclerosis. The CDR3 runs from the conserved cysteine through the conserved F or W. The order of the fields is V gene, D gene, CDR3 protein. The D gene is left open where the match is weak.

v_call: TRBV20-1
d_call: .
cdr3_aa: CSASGAGAVNGYTF

v_call: TRBV29-1
d_call: .
cdr3_aa: CSGMDSRGRRSTF

v_call: TRBV7-3
d_call: TRBD1
cdr3_aa: CASSPGTGVQGYTF

v_call: TRBV18
d_call: .
cdr3_aa: CASSPTGPVWETQYF

v_call: TRBV27
d_call: TRBD1
cdr3_aa: CASSPRDRGPTGELFF

v_call: TRBV4-1
d_call: TRBD2
cdr3_aa: CASSPSLAREETQYF

v_call: TRBV7-7
d_call: .
cdr3_aa: CASSQDRQETQYF

v_call: TRBV6-5
d_call: .
cdr3_aa: CASSYPKNTEAFF

v_call: TRBV5-1
d_call: .
cdr3_aa: CASSLAMSGETQYF

v_call: TRBV20-1
d_call: .
cdr3_aa: CSARDSQDIRSNSPLHF

v_call: TRBV5-1
d_call: .
cdr3_aa: CASSLNRDDEQYF

v_call: TRBV7-2
d_call: TRBD1
cdr3_aa: CASSLVGTDSGQPQHF

v_call: TRBV20-1
d_call: .
cdr3_aa: CSTKTPRGTDTQYF

v_call: TRBV5-1
d_call: TRBD2
cdr3_aa: CASSNLLGLAGGGETQYF

v_call: TRBV30
d_call: TRBD1
cdr3_aa: CAWSPKGGQGNQPQHF

v_call: TRBV27
d_call: .
cdr3_aa: CASGRGGRGQPQHF

v_call: TRBV3-1
d_call: .
cdr3_aa: CASSQAGAPTEQYF

v_call: TRBV6-5
d_call: .
cdr3_aa: CASSYGTNSGANVLTF

v_call: TRBV18
d_call: TRBD1
cdr3_aa: CASSLGQGNEQFF

v_call: TRBV6-5
d_call: .
cdr3_aa: CASSAPGSYGYTF

v_call: TRBV20-1
d_call: .
cdr3_aa: CSAADASSYNEQFF

v_call: TRBV5-1
d_call: .
cdr3_aa: CASSLASGRTSHNEQFF

v_call: TRBV30
d_call: TRBD2
cdr3_aa: CAWSVAGGLPDTQYF

v_call: TRBV4-1
d_call: .
cdr3_aa: CASSPSPGKWGEKLFF

v_call: TRBV29-1
d_call: .
cdr3_aa: CSVHSLSSGNTIYF

v_call: TRBV10-3
d_call: TRBD1
cdr3_aa: CAISDSGLGTGVVDEQFF

v_call: TRBV25-1
d_call: .
cdr3_aa: CASSEWGQPQHF

v_call: TRBV6-6
d_call: .
cdr3_aa: CATRTVGNYGYTF

v_call: TRBV6-1
d_call: .
cdr3_aa: CASSEGGWMEGSLYEQYF

v_call: TRBV29-1
d_call: .
cdr3_aa: CSVLGVRSGELFF

v_call: TRBV4-1
d_call: .
cdr3_aa: CASSPSGSANTGELFF

v_call: TRBV20-1
d_call: .
cdr3_aa: CSASGRGETQYF

v_call: TRBV20-1
d_call: .
cdr3_aa: CSAPTWRDYGYTF

v_call: TRBV15
d_call: .
cdr3_aa: CATSESPSTEAFF

v_call: TRBV5-1
d_call: TRBD2
cdr3_aa: CASSTRDYLMDTQYF

v_call: TRBV28
d_call: TRBD1
cdr3_aa: CASSPPTGDSNQPQHF

v_call: TRBV20-1
d_call: TRBD1
cdr3_aa: CSAATRGRGTEAFF

v_call: TRBV28
d_call: .
cdr3_aa: CASSSLLGANTEAFF

v_call: TRBV28
d_call: TRBD1
cdr3_aa: CASTPFHRGRFTEAFF

v_call: TRBV12-3/TRBV12-4
d_call: .
cdr3_aa: CASSPRGANEKLFF